This entry concerns a single T cell receptor (beta chain). The data stem from a study of T cells in Graves' hyperthyroidism and ophthalmopathy. Study information: Prior to any treatment, at the point of initial diagnosis, peripheral blood was collected.

The ends were cut back, 2 bases at V and 3 bases at J, with 11 bases in the middle. The CDR3 contains 15 residues. The germline V gene encodes CDR1 MNHNS and CDR2 SASEGT. Researchers amplified the TCR beta CDR3 regions from RNA transcripts. An initial round of RT-PCR targeting the TCR CDR3 relied on the HTBI primer set. TCRdb independently ran MiXCR on the multiplex PCR reads; one entry per CDR3 protein. The repertoire holds more than 450,000 distinct CDR3 sequences, with 14% as singletons. Source material: blood. The sequence was obtained from a woman in her thirties or forties with Graves' hyperthyroidism. The rearrangement uses TRBV6-1 and TRBJ1-5; weak D call: TRBD1 (5 bases). DNA for the CDR3: TGTGCCAGCAGTGAATTTGGGGGGATCAATCAGCCCCAGCATTTT. It translates to CASSEFGGINQPQHF.